This T cell receptor beta chain was captured by sequencing in a study of T-cell memory formation after mild COVID-19. Findings and caveats of the study: Mostly located in CM and EM were contracting CD4+ clones, with contracting CD8+ clones located in EMRA.

One entry per CDR3 protein, called by TCRdb with MiXCR from the 5' RACE reads. The table includes fewer than 250,000 distinct CDR3 sequences, just over 15% detected once. In its sample, this clonotype was seen a few times. What it binds is unknown. From germline, CDR1 is SGHRS and CDR2 YFSETQ. V lost 4 bases and J lost 3, with 16 bases in between. This CDR3 comprises 15 residues. Sequenced material: PBMCs or a T cell subset sorted from them (not recorded which). This TCR was recovered from an adult woman who had mild COVID-19 (a few samples of this study predate the infection). Cell type and time point are not known. The V call is TRBV5-1, the J call TRBJ2-5; tentative D call: TRBD2 (6 bases). The CDR3 sequence: CASSRNSGLKETQYF. CDR3 nucleotide sequence: TGCGCCAGCAGCAGGAATAGCGGCCTTAAAGAGACCCAGTACTTC.